The 30 T cell receptor beta chains listed next were all sequenced from one sample in a study of T cell repertoires in cytomegalovirus infection. MiXCR was run by TCRdb on the reads, yielding one entry per CDR3 protein. The sample consists of about 680,000 distinct CDR3 sequences, 20% to 25% of them appearing once. The sequenced material came from CD8+ T cells from PBMCs. Receptors originate from a human donor in good health (CMV status not recorded). Some clones in this sample may be carry-over from other donors' samples.

This clonotype has at least ten counts. This rearrangement joins TRBV29-1 to TRBJ2-7; no clear D. The V gene lost 0 bases and the J gene lost 1 base, with 4 bases spanning the gap. The CDR3 is made up of 12 amino acids. Germline V lookup: CDR1 SQVTM, CDR2 ANQGSEA. CDR3 sequence: CSVEDGSYEQYF. DNA for the CDR3: TGCAGCGTTGAAGATGGGTCCTACGAGCAGTACTTC.

This clonotype was detected many times. This chain joins TRBV7-8 and TRBJ2-2, with a weak D call TRBD1 (6 bases). The CDR3 is made up of 17 amino acids. V was trimmed by 3 bases and J by 5 bases, leaving 19 bases between them. Germline lookup yields CDR1 SGHVS and CDR2 FQNEAQ. CDR3 residues: CASSFPQGLRGTGELFF. In DNA form, the CDR3 reads TGTGCCAGCAGCTTTCCTCAGGGGCTGAGGGGTACCGGGGAGCTGTTTTTT.

This clonotype was found a few times. The V call is TRBV29-1, the J call TRBJ1-2, with 7 bases that match TRBD1. Germline assignment: CDR1 SQVTM and CDR2 ANQGSEA. Losses at the gene ends were 6 bases for V and 8 bases for J; bases not matched to a gene: 9. CDR3 length: 12 residues. For the CDR3, the DNA is TGCAGCGTCGTTGCAGGGGGGAAGGGCTACACCTTC. Translation: CSVVAGGKGYTF. Full variable domain (remainder filled in from reference TRBV29-1 and TRBJ1-2): SAVISQKPSRDICQRGTSLTIQCQVDSQVTMMFWYRQQPGQSLTLIATANQGSEATYESGFVIDKFPISRPNLTFSTLTVSNMSPEDSSIYLCSVVAGGKGYTFGSGTRLTVV.

The genes are TRBV2 and TRBJ1-4; the D gene is possibly TRBD1 (5 bases). This CDR3 region has 15 residues. Trimming pared 0 bases from V and 1 base from J, leaving 6 bases between. Germline assignment: CDR1 SNHLY and CDR2 FYNNEI. This CDR3 is CASSEAQGTNEKLFF. The CDR3 DNA sequence: TGTGCCAGCAGTGAAGCGCAGGGAACTAATGAAAAACTGTTTTTT.

This clonotype was seen many times. The chain links TRBV7-2 to TRBJ2-1; TRBD2 matches at 15 bases. Germline V gene data show CDR1 as SGHTA and CDR2 as FQGNSA. This CDR3 is 17 amino acids long. With V trimmed by 3 bases and J by 2 bases, 2 bases remained unmatched. In DNA, the CDR3 is TGTGCCAGCAGCTTGGGACTAGCGGGGGGCCCCTACAATGAGCAGTTCTTC. The encoded protein is CASSLGLAGGPYNEQFF.

A note on this clonotype: The DNA is left out, because the CDR3 cannot be placed on it with certainty; the CDR3 is given as TCRdb lists it. The CDR3: CASSLGTGSSFYEQYF. The genes are TRBV12-3 or TRBV12-4 and TRBJ2-7. Ends included, the CDR3 has 16 residues.

In DNA form, the CDR3 reads TGTGCCAGCAGTTCATACAGGACCAACTATGGCTACACCTTC. Translating it yields CASSSYRTNYGYTF. The chain links TRBV28 to TRBJ1-2; D may be TRBD1 (5 bases). Trimming cost V 4 bases and J 2 bases, with 11 bases left between them. Germline V gene sequence: CDR1 MDHEN, CDR2 SYDVKM. The CDR3 runs 14 residues.

This rearrangement joins TRBV5-6 to TRBJ2-5; 8 positions agree with TRBD2. CDR3 length: 16 amino acids. V was pared by 2 bases and J by 3 bases, with 9 bases of the junction left unmatched. CDR1 and CDR2 (germline): SGHDT, YYEEEE. CDR3 in amino acids: CASSLWRGALEETQYF. CDR3 bases: TGTGCCAGCAGCTTATGGCGGGGGGCCCTGGAAGAGACCCAGTACTTC. The full variable domain, with the rest looked up from reference TRBV5-6 and TRBJ2-5, is DAGVTQSPTHLIKTRGQQVTLRCSPKSGHDTVSWYQQALGQGPQFIFQYYEEEERQRGNFPDRFSGHQFPNYSSELNVNALLLGDSALYLCASSLWRGALEETQYFGPGTRLLVL.

This chain uses TRBV4-1 with TRBJ2-1, with a possible D match to TRBD2 (5 bases). This CDR3 is 16 amino acids long. Trimming shortened V by 4 bases and J by 5 bases, and 18 bases separated the two germline ends. Per the germline V gene, CDR1 is MGHRA and CDR2 is YSYEKL. Here the CDR3 reads CASSRRTALRDNEQFF. CDR3 bases: TGCGCCAGCAGCCGCCGGACTGCCCTCCGTGACAATGAGCAGTTCTTC.

This chain uses TRBV19 with TRBJ2-1; no clear D. Looked up from germline, CDR1 is LNHDA and CDR2 is SQIVND (reference sequence). The CDR3 loop spans 13 amino acids. The ends were cut back, 3 bases at V and 8 bases at J, with 11 bases in the middle. CDR3 coding DNA: TGTGCCAGTAGTATGACGGGTCTGGATGAGCAGTTCTTC. It yields the protein CASSMTGLDEQFF. Filled out from reference TRBV19 and TRBJ2-1, the complete variable domain reads DGGITQSPKYLFRKEGQNVTLSCEQNLNHDAMYWYRQDPGQGLRLIYYSQIVNDFQKGDIAEGYSVSREKKESFPLTVTSAQKNPTAFYLCASSMTGLDEQFFGPGTRLTVL.

The genes are TRBV20-1 and TRBJ1-2; TRBD1 matches at 8 bases. In germline, CDR1 is DFQATT, CDR2 SNEGSKA (reference sequence). The CDR3 is 15 residues long. Trimming took 6 bases from V and 4 from J; bases not matched to a gene: 13. CDR3 protein: CSAFVTGGDFYGYTF. The CDR3 nucleotides read TGCAGTGCCTTCGTCACAGGGGGAGATTTCTATGGCTACACCTTC.

Ten or more counts support this clonotype. A clone one base away is much larger, so this may be a read error. The chain has TRBV7-9 and TRBJ1-5; D is perhaps TRBD1 (6 bases). Between the trimmed V and J ends, which lost 5 bases and 2 bases, there was a span of 10 bases. Germline CDR1 is SEHNR and CDR2 is FQNEAQ (reference sequence). The CDR3 runs 14 residues. The CDR3 sequence is CASSPGVGNQPQHF. CDR3 bases: TGTGCCAGCAGCCCAGGGGTGGGCAATCAGCCCCAGCATTTT.

Many counts were recorded for this clonotype. V and J are TRBV12-3 or TRBV12-4 and TRBJ2-2; 7 nucleotides align to TRBD2. The CDR3 has 14 residues. Unmatched junction bases numbered 6, after V lost 5 bases and J lost 6 bases. CDR3: CASSPGRRAGELFF. DNA for the CDR3: TGTGCCAGCAGTCCCGGGAGGAGAGCCGGGGAGCTGTTTTTT.

The sample holds many counts of this clonotype. The rearrangement links TRBV7-9 to TRBJ1-3, with D perhaps TRBD1 (5 bases). The V gene lost 1 base and the J gene lost 3 bases, with 16 bases spanning the gap. This CDR3 contains 17 residues. Germline lookup yields CDR1 SEHNR and CDR2 FQNEAQ (reference sequence). In DNA form, the CDR3 reads TGTGCCAGCAGCTTAGAGCGACAAGACAGAGTTGGAAACACCATATATTTT. As protein: CASSLERQDRVGNTIYF. Using reference TRBV7-9 and TRBJ1-3 for the parts outside the CDR3, the full variable domain is DTGVSQNPRHKITKRGQNVTFRCDPISEHNRLYWYRQTLGQGPEFLTYFQNEAQLEKSRLLSDRFSAERPKGSFSTLEIQRTEQGDSAMYLCASSLERQDRVGNTIYFGEGSWLTVV.

This clonotype was detected only a few times. This chain connects TRBV18 to TRBJ1-1; D is unclear. The V gene's germline CDR1 is KGHSH and CDR2 LQKENI. The V end was cut by 0 bases, the J end by 7 bases, with 15 bases between. The CDR3 sequence is 15 residues long. Here the CDR3 DNA reads TGTGCCAGCTCACCACCGGAGGTGTCTCGCCGTGAAGCTTTCTTT. It codes for CASSPPEVSRREAFF.

Only a few counts were recorded for this clonotype. This sequence joins TRBV2 and TRBJ1-1, with D unclear. Between the trimmed V and J ends, which lost 4 bases and 10 bases, there was a span of 10 bases. Germline CDR1 reads SNHLY; CDR2 reads FYNNEI. The CDR3 has 11 residues. The CDR3 protein is CASSGTDGAFF. The CDR3 DNA follows: TGTGCCAGCAGTGGAACAGACGGAGCTTTCTTT.

Remarks on this clonotype: A junction end diverges from the germline sequence, so it may reflect a read error. V is TRBV14 and J is TRBJ2-3; no reliable D call. This CDR3 has 12 amino acids. From germline, CDR1 is SGHDN and CDR2 FVKESK. The CDR3 DNA reads TGTGTCAGCAGCCAAGTACTAGATACGCAGTATTTT. It translates to CVSSQVLDTQYF.

Only a few counts were recorded for this clonotype. The chain joins TRBV7-9 to TRBJ1-1; D remains ambiguous. V was clipped by 5 bases and J by 4 bases, with 14 bases between them. The germline V gene encodes CDR1 SEHNR and CDR2 FQNEAQ (reference sequence). The CDR3 spans 14 residues. The CDR3 nucleotides read TGTGCCAGCAGCGCTCACAGTGACGGCACTGAAGCTTTCTTT. It specifies CASSAHSDGTEAFF.

This clonotype came up a few times. The V call is TRBV6-5, the J call TRBJ2-5; possibly TRBD1 for D (5 bases). The germline V and J ends were trimmed by 0 bases and 2 bases, with 10 bases remaining between them. Germline assignment: CDR1 MNHEY and CDR2 SVGAGI. This CDR3 spans 15 amino acids. Here the CDR3 reads CASSYSITGQETQYF. CDR3 nucleotide sequence: TGTGCCAGCAGTTACTCGATCACAGGTCAAGAGACCCAGTACTTC.

This clonotype was picked up many times. The J gene is TRBJ2-7, the V gene TRBV7-2; D remains unclear. Trimming took off 2 bases at V and 5 bases at J, with 16 bases between the two ends. This CDR3 region has 15 residues. Germline values: CDR1 SGHTA, CDR2 FQGNSA. The CDR3 is CASSLLATAPNEQYF. In DNA, the CDR3 is TGTGCCAGCAGCTTATTGGCCACCGCTCCTAACGAGCAGTACTTC.

This clonotype has just one count. The chain combines TRBV4-1 with TRBJ1-1; 9 nucleotides agree with TRBD1. This CDR3 comprises 15 residues. After removal of 1 base from V and 4 bases from J, the junction contained 4 bases not matched to a gene. Germline CDR1 and CDR2: MGHRA and YSYEKL. Here the CDR3 reads CASSQVQGASTEAFF. CDR3 bases: TGCGCCAGCAGCCAAGTACAGGGGGCGAGCACTGAAGCTTTCTTT.

This clonotype was seen at least ten times. This chain joins TRBV10-3 and TRBJ2-7; D could derive from TRBD1 or TRBD2 (6 bases each). CDR1 is ENHRY and CDR2 is SYGVKD in the germline V gene. The CDR3 has 14 residues. The V gene lost 9 bases and the J gene lost 5 bases, with 20 bases spanning the gap. This CDR3 is CAIGGLDSLNEQYV. CDR3 in DNA: TGTGCCATTGGGGGGCTAGACAGCCTGAACGAGCAGTACGTC.

This clonotype has more than one count but fewer than ten. The chain recombines TRBV6-2 or TRBV6-3 with TRBJ2-7, with D unresolved. The ends were cut back, 6 bases at V and 3 bases at J, with 12 bases in the middle. Germline CDR1 and CDR2: MNHEY and SVGEGT. The CDR3 is 13 amino acids. This chain's CDR3 is CASSDRRNYEQYV. The CDR3 bases are TGTGCCAGCAGCGACCGTAGAAACTACGAGCAGTACGTC.

This clonotype was counted a few times. The gene calls are TRBV6-5 and TRBJ2-5, with D perhaps matching TRBD1 (6 bases). The CDR3 spans 16 residues. CDR1 MNHEY and CDR2 SVGAGI come from the germline V gene. Trimming took off 2 bases at V and 5 bases at J, with 18 bases between the two ends. CDR3 sequence (DNA): TGTGCCAGCAGTTACACGCCGCTCAGGGGTGAGGAGACCCAGTACTTC. It encodes CASSYTPLRGEETQYF.

The chain links TRBV28 to TRBJ2-2; D call uncertain. The CDR3 runs to 16 residues. Germline CDR1 MDHEN, CDR2 SYDVKM. V shed 3 bases and J shed 6 bases, with 17 bases lying between them. The CDR3 loop is CASSFGVTGRAGELFF. The DNA for the CDR3 is TGTGCCAGCAGTTTTGGCGTGACGGGTAGAGCCGGGGAGCTGTTTTTT.

This sequence joins TRBV6-5 and TRBJ1-2, with 7 nucleotides matching TRBD1. V shed 0 bases, J shed 5 bases, and the junction held 9 bases outside the gene matches. Per the germline V gene, CDR1 is MNHEY and CDR2 is SVGAGI. The CDR3 is made up of 16 amino acids. The CDR3 coding sequence is TGTGCCAGCAGTTACTCGGTTCTAGAGGGGGCTTATGGCTACACCTTC. It is translated as CASSYSVLEGAYGYTF.

This clonotype was observed many times. This chain joins TRBV7-8 and TRBJ1-1; D is perhaps TRBD1 (6 bases). The CDR3 length is 15 residues. Trimming stripped 0 bases from V and 4 bases from J, with 12 bases between. Germline CDR1 SGHVS, CDR2 FQNEAQ. CDR3 nucleotides: TGTGCCAGCAGCTTAGCTCCAGGGGAGGCCACTGAAGCTTTCTTT. Amino acids: CASSLAPGEATEAFF.

There are many counts of this clonotype. The chain carries TRBV6-2 or TRBV6-3 and TRBJ1-5, with D perhaps matching TRBD1 (6 bases). The CDR3 is made up of 16 amino acids. Trimming took 2 bases from V and 2 from J, leaving 13 bases between them. Germline CDR1 reads MNHEY; CDR2 reads SVGEGT. CDR3 sequence: CASSYQGGVGNQPQHF. The CDR3 DNA reads TGTGCCAGCAGTTACCAAGGGGGAGTAGGCAATCAGCCCCAGCATTTT.

The chain recombines TRBV19 with TRBJ2-1, with TRBD1 matching 7 bases. The CDR3 spans 15 residues. V lost 3 bases and J lost 8; bases outside the gene matches: 10. Germline assignment: CDR1 LNHDA and CDR2 SQIVND (reference sequence). The CDR3 nucleotides read TGTGCCAGTAGTATGGGTCGAGCAGGGGGTTATGAGCAGTTCTTC. Encoded protein: CASSMGRAGGYEQFF.

The V gene is TRBV6-5, the J gene TRBJ2-1, with 10 bases fitting TRBD1. The germline gives CDR1 MNHEY, CDR2 SVGAGI. V shed 2 bases, J shed 7 bases, and the junction held 8 bases outside the gene matches. This CDR3 comprises 16 residues. CDR3 DNA sequence: TGTGCCAGCAGTTACCCCTCCGGGACAGGGGCGAATGAGCAGTTCTTC. It codes for CASSYPSGTGANEQFF.